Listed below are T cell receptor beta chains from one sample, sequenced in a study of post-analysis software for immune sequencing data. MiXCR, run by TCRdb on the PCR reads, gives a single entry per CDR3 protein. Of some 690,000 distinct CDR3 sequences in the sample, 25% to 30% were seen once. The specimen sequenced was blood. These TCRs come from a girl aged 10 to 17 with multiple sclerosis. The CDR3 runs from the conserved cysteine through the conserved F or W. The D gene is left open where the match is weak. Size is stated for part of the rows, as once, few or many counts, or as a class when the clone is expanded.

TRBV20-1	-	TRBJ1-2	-	CSARDAENYGYTF	TGCAGTGCTAGAGATGCAGAGAACTATGGCTACACCTTC
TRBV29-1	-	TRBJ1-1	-	CSVDMGKEAFF	TGCAGCGTTGATATGGGGAAGGAAGCTTTCTTT
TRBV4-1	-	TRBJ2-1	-	CASRGQDEQFF	TGCGCCAGCAGGGGGCAGGATGAGCAGTTCTTC
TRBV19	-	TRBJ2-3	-	CASKERRGGGTQYF	TGTGCCAGTAAGGAGCGGAGAGGGGGGGGTACGCAGTATTTT
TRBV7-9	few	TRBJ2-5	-	CASSLNVLGETQYF	TGTGCCAGCAGCTTAAACGTACTGGGAGAGACCCAGTACTTC
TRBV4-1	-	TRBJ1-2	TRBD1	CASSQPRQGPDGYTF	TGCGCCAGCAGCCAACCGAGACAGGGACCTGATGGCTACACCTTC
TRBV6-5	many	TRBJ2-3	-	CASSPTGYTDTQYF	TGTGCCAGCAGTCCCACAGGGTACACAGATACGCAGTATTTT
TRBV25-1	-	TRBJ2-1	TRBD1	CASSEWGRGPESSYNEQFF	TGTGCCAGCAGTGAATGGGGCAGGGGGCCCGAAAGCTCCTACAATGAGCAGTTCTTC
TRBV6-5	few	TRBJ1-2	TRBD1	CASSKGQERGGYTF	TGTGCCAGCAGTAAGGGACAGGAGCGAGGCGGCTACACCTTC
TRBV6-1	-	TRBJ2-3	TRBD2	CASSSPKTSVSTDTQYF	TGTGCCAGCAGTAGCCCAAAGACTAGCGTTTCCACAGATACGCAGTATTTT
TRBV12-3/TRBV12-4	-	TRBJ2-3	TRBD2	CASRVPGGTQYF	TGTGCCAGCAGAGTGCCGGGGGGTACGCAGTATTTT
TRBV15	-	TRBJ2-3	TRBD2	CATSRDPVAGATDTQYF	TGTGCCACCAGCAGGGACCCCGTAGCGGGGGCCACAGATACGCAGTATTTT
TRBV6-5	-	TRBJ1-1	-	CASSYSPDTEAFF	TGTGCCAGCAGTTACTCCCCTGACACTGAAGCTTTCTTT
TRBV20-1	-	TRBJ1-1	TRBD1	CSARDSAGGDTEAFF	TGCAGTGCTAGAGATTCGGCAGGGGGGGACACTGAAGCTTTCTTT
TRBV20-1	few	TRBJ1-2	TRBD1	CSPRGTGGYGYTF	TGCAGCCCCCGCGGGACAGGGGGCTATGGCTACACCTTC
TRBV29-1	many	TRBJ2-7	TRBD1	CSVGQGLPLEQYF	TGCAGCGTGGGACAGGGCCTCCCCCTCGAGCAGTACTTC
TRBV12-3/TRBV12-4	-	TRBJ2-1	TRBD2	CASSLEGGLAGGWNNEQFF	TGTGCCAGCAGTTTAGAGGGGGGACTAGCGGGGGGGTGGAACAATGAGCAGTTCTTC
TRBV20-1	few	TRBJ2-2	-	CSALRRGNTGELFF	TGCAGTGCGCTGAGGCGAGGGAACACCGGGGAGCTGTTTTTT
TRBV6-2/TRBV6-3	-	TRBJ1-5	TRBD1	CASKDRGLQPQHF	TGTGCCAGCAAGGACAGGGGGCTTCAGCCCCAGCATTTT
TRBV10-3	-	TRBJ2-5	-	CAISVGGAQETQYF	TGTGCCATCAGTGTGGGAGGAGCTCAAGAGACCCAGTACTTC
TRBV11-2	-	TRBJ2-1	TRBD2	CASSSHQSGTARDEQFF	TGTGCCAGCAGCTCTCACCAGAGCGGGACGGCCAGGGATGAGCAGTTCTTC
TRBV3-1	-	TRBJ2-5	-	CASRVTGAGETQYF	TGTGCCAGCAGAGTAACAGGGGCGGGGGAGACCCAGTACTTC
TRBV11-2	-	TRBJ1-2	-	CASSRGKDSYGYTF	TGTGCCAGCTCCCGAGGGAAAGATAGCTATGGCTACACCTTC
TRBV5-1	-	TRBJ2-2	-	CASSPHPADRTGELFF	TGCGCCAGCAGCCCCCACCCGGCAGATCGCACCGGGGAGCTGTTTTTT
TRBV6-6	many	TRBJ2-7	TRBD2	CASSYTLRGGSDEQYF	TGTGCCAGCAGTTACACGTTACGGGGGGGTAGCGACGAGCAGTACTTC
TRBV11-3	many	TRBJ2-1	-	CASSLAGSLGNEQFF	TGTGCCAGCAGCTTAGCTGGGAGTCTGGGCAATGAGCAGTTCTTC
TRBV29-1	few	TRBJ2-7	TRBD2	CSAGLDSMNEQYF	TGCAGCGCCGGACTAGATTCTATGAATGAGCAGTACTTC
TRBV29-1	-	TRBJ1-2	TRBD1	CSASRTGGDGYTF	TGCAGCGCCAGCCGGACAGGGGGGGACGGCTACACCTTC
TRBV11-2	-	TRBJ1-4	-	CAGGGLAPNEKLFF	TGTGCCGGAGGCGGCCTCGCCCCTAATGAAAAACTGTTTTTT
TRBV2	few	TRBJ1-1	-	CASSFGSGTNTEAFF	TGTGCCAGCAGCTTCGGCTCAGGGACGAACACTGAAGCTTTCTTT
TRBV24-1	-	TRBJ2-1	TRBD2	CATSDSGTSGRLDNEQFF	TGTGCCACCAGTGACTCCGGGACTAGCGGGAGGTTAGACAATGAGCAGTTCTTC
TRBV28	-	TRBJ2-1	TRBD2	CASSPGTRTSGGYNEQFF	TGTGCCAGCAGCCCGGGTACCAGGACTAGCGGTGGGTACAATGAGCAGTTCTTC
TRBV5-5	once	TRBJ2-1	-	CASSLVSSVRYNERFF	TGTGCCAGCAGCTTGGTGTCTAGCGTAAGATACAATGAGCGGTTCTTC
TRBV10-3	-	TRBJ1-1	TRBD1	CAIGRDREGAEAFF	TGTGCCATCGGGAGGGACAGGGAAGGCGCTGAAGCTTTCTTT
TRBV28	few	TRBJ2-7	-	CASFLDHGEQYF	TGTGCCAGCTTCTTGGATCATGGCGAGCAGTACTTC
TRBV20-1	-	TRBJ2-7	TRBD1	CSATGTGSEQYF	TGCAGTGCTACCGGGACAGGGTCCGAGCAGTACTTC
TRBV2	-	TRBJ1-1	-	CASNILVMNTEAFF	TGTGCCAGCAATATTTTGGTCATGAACACTGAAGCTTTCTTT
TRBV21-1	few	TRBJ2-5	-	CASSKALSGLAGRLTETQYF	TGTGCCAGCAGCAAAGCGCTTTCGGGTCTAGCGGGAAGGCTGACGGAGACCCAGTACTTC
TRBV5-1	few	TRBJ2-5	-	CASTVTGQETQYF	TGCGCCAGCACAGTCACAGGGCAAGAGACCCAGTACTTC
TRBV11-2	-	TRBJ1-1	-	CASSPVGGYTEAFF	TGTGCCAGCAGCCCCGTAGGGGGATATACTGAAGCTTTCTTT
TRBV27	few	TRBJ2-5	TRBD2	CASSPRTSGGSGQETQYF	TGTGCCAGCAGTCCACGGACTAGCGGGGGATCGGGGCAAGAGACCCAGTACTTC
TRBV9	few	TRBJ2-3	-	CASSVGASSTDTQYF	TGTGCCAGCAGCGTAGGGGCCTCCTCCACAGATACGCAGTATTTT
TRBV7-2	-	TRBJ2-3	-	CASSQSGLSTDTQYF	TGTGCCAGCAGCCAATCCGGCCTAAGCACAGATACGCAGTATTTT
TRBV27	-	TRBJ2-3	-	CASGLPGTPDTQYF	TGTGCCAGCGGTCTACCGGGGACCCCAGATACGCAGTATTTT
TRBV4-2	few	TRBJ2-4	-	CASSPEGGIAKNIQYF	TGTGCCAGCAGCCCCGAAGGGGGGATAGCCAAAAACATTCAGTACTTC
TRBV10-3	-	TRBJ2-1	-	CAISESVAALGEQFF	TGTGCCATCAGTGAGTCGGTGGCCGCCCTCGGTGAGCAGTTCTTC
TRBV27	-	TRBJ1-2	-	CASKAGHGYTF	TGTGCCAGCAAAGCGGGGCATGGCTACACCTTC
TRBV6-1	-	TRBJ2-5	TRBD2	CASSEARLAGGPRETQYF	TGTGCCAGCAGTGAAGCGCGTCTAGCGGGGGGGCCGCGAGAGACCCAGTACTTC
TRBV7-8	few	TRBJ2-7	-	CASTMGEQATYEQYF	TGTGCCAGCACCATGGGAGAGCAGGCAACCTACGAGCAGTACTTC
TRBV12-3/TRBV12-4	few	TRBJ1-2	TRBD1	CASSLTTGGAYGYTF	TGTGCCAGCAGTCTCACGACAGGGGGCGCTTATGGCTACACCTTC
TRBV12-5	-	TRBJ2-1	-	CASGLVPAPSQDEQFF	TGTGCTAGTGGTTTGGTACCCGCTCCATCCCAGGATGAGCAGTTCTTC
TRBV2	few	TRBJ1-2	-	CASRRDRPSLAGYTF	TGTGCCAGCAGGAGAGACAGGCCGTCTCTTGCGGGCTACACCTTC
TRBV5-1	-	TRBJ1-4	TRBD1	CASSLWSGGNEKLFF	TGCGCCAGCAGCTTGTGGTCAGGGGGGAATGAAAAACTGTTTTTT
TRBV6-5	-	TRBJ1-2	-	CASSYAGHYGYTF	TGTGCCAGCAGTTACGCAGGACACTATGGCTACACCTTC
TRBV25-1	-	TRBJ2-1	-	CASCRSFSYNEQFF	TGTGCCAGCTGTAGGTCTTTCTCCTACAATGAGCAGTTCTTC
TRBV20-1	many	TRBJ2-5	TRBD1	CSARRTGRVGETQYF	TGCAGTGCTCGGCGGACAGGGCGTGTCGGAGAGACCCAGTACTTC
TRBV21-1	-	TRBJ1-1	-	CASSKGIGGGGTEAFF	TGTGCCAGCAGCAAAGGGATCGGTGGAGGTGGCACTGAAGCTTTCTTT
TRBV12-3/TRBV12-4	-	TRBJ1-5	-	CASSPRDGVDQPQHF	TGTGCCAGCAGTCCCCGGGACGGGGTTGATCAGCCCCAGCATTTT
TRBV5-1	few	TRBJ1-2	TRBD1	CASSFDRASYTF	TGCGCCAGCAGCTTCGACAGGGCTAGCTACACCTTC
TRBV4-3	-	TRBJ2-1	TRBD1	CASSQGPDREQFF	TGCGCCAGCAGCCAAGGACCGGACAGGGAGCAGTTCTTC